The T cell receptor (beta chain) described here comes from a study of T cell responses to AZD1222 COVID-19 vaccine. This CDR3 is built from 13 residues. Trimming left V 0 bases short and J 3 bases short, with 6 bases between. TCRdb's copy holds only in-frame clones and misses some; the assay was immunoSEQ multiplex PCR. The sample contains 150,000 to 200,000 clones, 90% of which appear only once. The source was peripheral blood, collected on day 0 of AZD1222 vaccination. The TCR was taken from an adult in good health. The V and J genes are TRBV23-1 and TRBJ2-7, with D hard to call. TRBV23-1 is an ORF; its function is uncertain. CDR3 bases: TGCGCCAGCAGTCAATCCCCCATCTACGAGCAGTACTTC. Encoded protein: CASSQSPIYEQYF.